This T cell receptor beta chain was identified during a study of cytomegalovirus exposure and HLA in healthy donors. 13 Jbeta primers and 60 Vbeta primers were used for the PCR. The table came from immunoSEQ multiplex PCR; TCRdb's copy has only in-frame clones and leaves some out. The table records over 150,000 clones, approximately 74% of them present only once. Trimming took 0 bases from V and 0 from J; bases not matched to a gene: 3. The CDR3 runs 18 residues. CDR1 is LGHNA and CDR2 is YNFKEQ in the germline V gene. V gene TRBV4-2 combines with J gene TRBJ1-3, with 12 positions matching TRBD1. This clonotype was sampled from a man aged 25 to 45 in good health and CMV-seronegative. Sample: PBMCs. The CDR3 DNA follows: TGTGCCAGCAGCCAAGATCTGGGACAGGGGGCCTCTGGAAACACCATATATTTT. It codes for CASSQDLGQGASGNTIYF.